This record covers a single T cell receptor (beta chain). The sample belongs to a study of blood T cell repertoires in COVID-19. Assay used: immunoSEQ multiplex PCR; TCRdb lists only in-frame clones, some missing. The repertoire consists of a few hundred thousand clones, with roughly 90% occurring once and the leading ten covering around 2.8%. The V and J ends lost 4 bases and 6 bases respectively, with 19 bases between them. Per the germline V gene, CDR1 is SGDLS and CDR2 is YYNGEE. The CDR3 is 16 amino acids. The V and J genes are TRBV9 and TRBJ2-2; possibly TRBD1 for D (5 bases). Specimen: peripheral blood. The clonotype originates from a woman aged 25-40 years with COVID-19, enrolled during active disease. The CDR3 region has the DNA TGTGCCAGCAGCCCCCAAAATCAGGGCGGTCCCGGGGAGCTGTTTTTT. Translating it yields CASSPQNQGGPGELFF.